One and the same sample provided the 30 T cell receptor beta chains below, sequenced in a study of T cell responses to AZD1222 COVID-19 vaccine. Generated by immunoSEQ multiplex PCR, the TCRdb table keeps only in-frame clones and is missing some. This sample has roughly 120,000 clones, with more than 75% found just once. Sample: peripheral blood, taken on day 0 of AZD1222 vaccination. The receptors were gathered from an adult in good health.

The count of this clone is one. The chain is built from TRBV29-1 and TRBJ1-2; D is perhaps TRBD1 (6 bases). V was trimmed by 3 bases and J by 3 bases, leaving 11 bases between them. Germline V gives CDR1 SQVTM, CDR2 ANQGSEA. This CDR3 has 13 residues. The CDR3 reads CSVETGGDYGYTF. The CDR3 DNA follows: TGCAGCGTTGAGACGGGGGGCGACTATGGCTACACCTTC.

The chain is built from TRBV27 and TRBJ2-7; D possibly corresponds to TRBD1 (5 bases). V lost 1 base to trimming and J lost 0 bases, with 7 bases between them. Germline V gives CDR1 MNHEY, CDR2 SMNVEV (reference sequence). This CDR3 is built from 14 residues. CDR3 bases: TGTGCCAGCAGTTTATGGGGCCCCTCCTACGAGCAGTACTTC. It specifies CASSLWGPSYEQYF.

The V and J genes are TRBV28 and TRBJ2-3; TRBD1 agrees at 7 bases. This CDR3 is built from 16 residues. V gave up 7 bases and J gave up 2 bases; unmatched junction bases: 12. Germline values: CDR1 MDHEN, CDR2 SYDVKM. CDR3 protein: CASTTNTGATTDTQYF. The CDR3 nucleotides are TGTGCCAGCACCACAAACACAGGGGCGACCACAGATACGCAGTATTTT.

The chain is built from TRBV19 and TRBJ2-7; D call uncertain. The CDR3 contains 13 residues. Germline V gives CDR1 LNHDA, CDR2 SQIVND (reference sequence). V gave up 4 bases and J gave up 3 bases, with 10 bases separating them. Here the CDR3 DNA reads TGTGCCAGTAGTAGGCCGGGCCACTACGAGCAGTACTTC. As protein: CASSRPGHYEQYF.

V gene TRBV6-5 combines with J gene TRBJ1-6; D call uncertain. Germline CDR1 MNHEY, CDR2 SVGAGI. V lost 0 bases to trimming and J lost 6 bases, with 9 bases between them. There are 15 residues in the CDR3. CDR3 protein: CASSYSISGNSPLHF. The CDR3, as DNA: TGTGCCAGCAGTTACTCAATTTCGGGTAATTCACCCCTCCACTTT.

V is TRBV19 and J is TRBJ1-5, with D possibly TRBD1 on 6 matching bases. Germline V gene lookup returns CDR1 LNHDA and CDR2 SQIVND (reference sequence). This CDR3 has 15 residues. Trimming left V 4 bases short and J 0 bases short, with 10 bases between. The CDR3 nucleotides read TGTGCCAGTAGTAGGGGGGCGCATAGCAATCAGCCCCAGCATTTT. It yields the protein CASSRGAHSNQPQHF.

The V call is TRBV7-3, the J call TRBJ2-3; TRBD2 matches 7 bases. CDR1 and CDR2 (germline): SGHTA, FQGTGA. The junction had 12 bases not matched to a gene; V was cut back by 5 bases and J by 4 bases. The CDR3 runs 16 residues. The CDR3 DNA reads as TGTGCCAGCAGCCCCCGACTAGCCTCAACAGCAGATACGCAGTATTTT. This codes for CASSPRLASTADTQYF.

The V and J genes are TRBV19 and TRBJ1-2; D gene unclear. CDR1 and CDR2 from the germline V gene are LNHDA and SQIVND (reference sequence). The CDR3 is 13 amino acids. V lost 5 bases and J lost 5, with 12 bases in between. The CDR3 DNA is TGTGCCAGTAGTTCCCCCGCCGGGTATGGCTACACCTTC. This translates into CASSSPAGYGYTF.

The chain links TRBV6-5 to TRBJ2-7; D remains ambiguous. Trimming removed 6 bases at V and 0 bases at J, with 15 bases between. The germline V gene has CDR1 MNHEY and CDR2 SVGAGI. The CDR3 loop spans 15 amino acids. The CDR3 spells CASSGWGKFSYEQYF. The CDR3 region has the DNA TGTGCCAGCAGCGGCTGGGGAAAGTTCTCCTACGAGCAGTACTTC.

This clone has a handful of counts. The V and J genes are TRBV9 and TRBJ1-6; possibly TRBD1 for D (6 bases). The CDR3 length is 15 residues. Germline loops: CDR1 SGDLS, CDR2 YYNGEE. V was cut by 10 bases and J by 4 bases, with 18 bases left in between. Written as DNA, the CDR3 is TGTGCCGGAACGGGGGCGCGGACGTATAATTCACCCCTCCACTTT. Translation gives CAGTGARTYNSPLHF.

The CDR3: CASSSTTRDGNTDTQYF. Written as DNA, the CDR3 is TGTGCCAGCAGCTCCACCACCCGGGACGGAAACACAGATACGCAGTATTTT. J is TRBJ2-3 and V is TRBV27; tentatively, D is TRBD1 or TRBD2 (5 bases each). Germline values: CDR1 MNHEY, CDR2 SMNVEV (reference sequence). Trimming pared 6 bases from V and 2 bases from J, leaving 21 bases between. CDR3 length: 17 residues.

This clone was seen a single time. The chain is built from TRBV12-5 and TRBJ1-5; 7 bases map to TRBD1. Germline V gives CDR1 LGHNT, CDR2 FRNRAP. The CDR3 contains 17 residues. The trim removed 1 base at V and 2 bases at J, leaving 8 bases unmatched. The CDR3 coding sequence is TGTGCTAGTGGTTTGGACCGGGGAGGGGGCGGCAATCAGCCCCAGCATTTT. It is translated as CASGLDRGGGGNQPQHF. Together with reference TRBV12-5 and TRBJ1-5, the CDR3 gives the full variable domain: DARVTQTPRHKVTEMGQEVTMRCQPILGHNTVFWYRQTMMQGLELLAYFRNRAPLDDSGMPKDRFSAEMPDATLATLKIQPSEPRDSAVYFCASGLDRGGGGNQPQHFGDGTRLSIL.

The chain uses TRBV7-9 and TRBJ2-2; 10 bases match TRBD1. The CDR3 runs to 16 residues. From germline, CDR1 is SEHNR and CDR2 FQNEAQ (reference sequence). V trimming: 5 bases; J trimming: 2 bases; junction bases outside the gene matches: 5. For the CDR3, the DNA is TGTGCCAGCAGCCCCCGGGACAGGGGTAACACCGGGGAGCTGTTTTTT. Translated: CASSPRDRGNTGELFF.

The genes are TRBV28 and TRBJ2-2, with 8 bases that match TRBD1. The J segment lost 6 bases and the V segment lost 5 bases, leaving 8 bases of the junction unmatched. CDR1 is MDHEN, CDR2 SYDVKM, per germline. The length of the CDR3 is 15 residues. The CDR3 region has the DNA TGTGCCAGCAGTCCGTTGGACAGGGAGGCCGGGGAGCTGTTTTTT. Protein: CASSPLDREAGELFF.

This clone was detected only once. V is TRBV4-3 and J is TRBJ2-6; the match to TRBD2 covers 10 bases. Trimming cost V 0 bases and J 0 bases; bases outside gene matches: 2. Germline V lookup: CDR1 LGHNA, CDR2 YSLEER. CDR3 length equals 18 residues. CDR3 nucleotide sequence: TGCGCCAGCAGCCAAGAACTAGCGGGAACCTCTGGGGCCAACGTCCTGACTTTC. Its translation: CASSQELAGTSGANVLTF.

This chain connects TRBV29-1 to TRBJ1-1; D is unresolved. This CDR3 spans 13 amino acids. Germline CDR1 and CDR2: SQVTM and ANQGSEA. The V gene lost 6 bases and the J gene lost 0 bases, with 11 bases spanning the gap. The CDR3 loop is CSVRGNLNTEAFF. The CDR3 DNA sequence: TGCAGCGTCCGGGGAAATCTGAACACTGAAGCTTTCTTT.

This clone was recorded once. In DNA, the CDR3 is TGTGCCAGTAGTATAGTCGGGATGAACACTGAAGCTTTCTTT. This gives the protein CASSIVGMNTEAFF. The chain carries TRBV19 and TRBJ1-1; D unclear. The CDR3 runs to 14 residues. CDR1 is LNHDA and CDR2 is SQIVND in the germline V gene (reference sequence). V lost 1 base, J lost 0 bases, and 6 bases lay in between.

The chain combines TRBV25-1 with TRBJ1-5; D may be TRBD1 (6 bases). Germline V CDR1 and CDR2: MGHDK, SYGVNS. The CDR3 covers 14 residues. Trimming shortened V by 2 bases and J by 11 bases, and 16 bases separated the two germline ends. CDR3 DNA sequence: TGTGCCAGCAGTGAAGCAGGAGGGGGACTATCCCAGCATTTT. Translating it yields CASSEAGGGLSQHF.

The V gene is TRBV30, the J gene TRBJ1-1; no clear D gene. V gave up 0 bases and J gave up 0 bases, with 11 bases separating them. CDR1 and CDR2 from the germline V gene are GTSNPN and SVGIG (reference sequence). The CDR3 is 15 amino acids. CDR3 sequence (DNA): TGTGCCTGGAGTGTACATAACACACTGAACACTGAAGCTTTCTTT. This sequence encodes CAWSVHNTLNTEAFF.

CDR3 coding DNA: TGTGCCAGCAGGACCCACTCGACAGGGAAGGGCGAGCAGTACTTC. It translates to CASRTHSTGKGEQYF. The V and J genes are TRBV28 and TRBJ2-7, with 7 bases matching TRBD1. The ends lost 6 bases at V and 6 bases at J; junction bases unmatched: 14. Germline CDR1 and CDR2: MDHEN and SYDVKM. The CDR3 runs to 15 residues.

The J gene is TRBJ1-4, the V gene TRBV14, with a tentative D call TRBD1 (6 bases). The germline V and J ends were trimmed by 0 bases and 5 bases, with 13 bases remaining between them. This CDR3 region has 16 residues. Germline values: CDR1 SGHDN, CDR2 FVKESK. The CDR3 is CASSQDLGAANEKLFF. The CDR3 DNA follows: TGTGCCAGCAGCCAAGATTTGGGGGCCGCAAATGAAAAACTGTTTTTT.

CDR3 coding DNA: TGTGCCAGCTCACCACTGTTTAGCGGGAGGGCGCGCAATGAGCAGTTCTTC. Amino acids: CASSPLFSGRARNEQFF. This chain links TRBV18 with TRBJ2-1; TRBD2 matches 11 bases. Trimming took 1 base from V and 6 from J; bases not matched to a gene: 8. Germline CDR1 reads KGHSH; CDR2 reads LQKENI. The CDR3 has 17 residues.

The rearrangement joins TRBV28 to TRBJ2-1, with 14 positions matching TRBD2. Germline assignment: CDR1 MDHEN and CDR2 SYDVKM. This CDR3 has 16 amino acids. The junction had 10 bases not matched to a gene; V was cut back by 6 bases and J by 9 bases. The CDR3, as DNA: TGTGCCAGCAGCAGACTAGCGGGAGGGCCGTATGGTGAGCAGTTCTTC. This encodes CASSRLAGGPYGEQFF.

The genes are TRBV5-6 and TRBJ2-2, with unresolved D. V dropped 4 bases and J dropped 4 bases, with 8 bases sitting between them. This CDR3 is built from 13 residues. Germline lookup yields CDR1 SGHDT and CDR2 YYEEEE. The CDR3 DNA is TGTGCCAGCAGCGGCGACTTCACCGGGGAGCTGTTTTTT. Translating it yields CASSGDFTGELFF.

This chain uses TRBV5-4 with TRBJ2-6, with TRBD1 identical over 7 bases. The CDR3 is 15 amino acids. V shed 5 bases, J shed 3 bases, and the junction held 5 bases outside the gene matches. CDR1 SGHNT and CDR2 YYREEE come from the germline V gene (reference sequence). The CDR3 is CASSLGGDGANVLTF. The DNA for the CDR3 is TGTGCCAGCAGTCTAGGGGGCGATGGGGCCAACGTCCTGACTTTC. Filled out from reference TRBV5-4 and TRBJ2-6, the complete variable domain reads ETGVTQSPTHLIKTRGQQVTLRCSSQSGHNTVSWYQQALGQGPQFIFQYYREEENGRGNFPPRFSGLQFPNYSSELNVNALELDDSALYLCASSLGGDGANVLTFGAGSRLTVL.

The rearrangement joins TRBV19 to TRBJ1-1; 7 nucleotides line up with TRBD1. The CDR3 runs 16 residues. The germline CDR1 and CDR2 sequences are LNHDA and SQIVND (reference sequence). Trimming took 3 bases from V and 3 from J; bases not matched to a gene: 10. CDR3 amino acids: CASSILRGQGDTEAFF. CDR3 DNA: TGTGCCAGTAGTATCCTAAGGGGGCAGGGCGACACTGAAGCTTTCTTT.

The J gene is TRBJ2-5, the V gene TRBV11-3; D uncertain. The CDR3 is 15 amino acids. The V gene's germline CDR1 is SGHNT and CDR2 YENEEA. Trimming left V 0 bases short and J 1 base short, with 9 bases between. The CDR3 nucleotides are TGTGCCAGCAGCTTAGATGGCCGGGCCCAAGAGACCCAGTACTTC. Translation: CASSLDGRAQETQYF.

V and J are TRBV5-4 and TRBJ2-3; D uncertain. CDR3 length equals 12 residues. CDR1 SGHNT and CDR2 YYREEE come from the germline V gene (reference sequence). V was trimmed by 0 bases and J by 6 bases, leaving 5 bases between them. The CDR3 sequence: CASSLEGDTQYF. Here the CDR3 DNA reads TGTGCCAGCAGCTTGGAAGGGGATACGCAGTATTTT.

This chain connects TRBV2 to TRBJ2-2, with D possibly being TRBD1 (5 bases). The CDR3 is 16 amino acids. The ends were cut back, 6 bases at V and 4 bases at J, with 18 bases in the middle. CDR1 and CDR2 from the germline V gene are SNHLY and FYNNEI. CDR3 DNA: TGTGCCAGCAGCTGGGTCGAAGGGGCTGGCACCGGGGAGCTGTTTTTT. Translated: CASSWVEGAGTGELFF.

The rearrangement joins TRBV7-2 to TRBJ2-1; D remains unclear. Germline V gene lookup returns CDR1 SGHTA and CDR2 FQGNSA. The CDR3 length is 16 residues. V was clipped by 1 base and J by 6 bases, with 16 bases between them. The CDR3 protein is CASSLESPAASNEQFF. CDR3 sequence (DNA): TGTGCCAGCAGCTTAGAGAGTCCGGCGGCCTCCAATGAGCAGTTCTTC. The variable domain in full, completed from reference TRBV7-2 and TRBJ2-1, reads GAGVSQSPSNKVTEKGKDVELRCDPISGHTALYWYRQSLGQGLEFLIYFQGNSAPDKSGLPSDRFSAERTGGSVSTLTIQRTQQEDSAVYLCASSLESPAASNEQFFGPGTRLTVL.